Described below is a single T cell receptor (beta chain) sequence and its context. The data are from a study of blood T cell repertoires in COVID-19. The V gene's germline CDR1 is PRHDT and CDR2 FYEKMQ (reference sequence). V shed 4 bases and J 5 bases; nucleotides not matched to a gene: 15. The CDR3 runs 17 residues. TCRdb's table, derived via immunoSEQ multiplex PCR, lists solely in-frame clones and lacks some. The sample holds approximately 470,000 clones; about 85% are singletons and the top ten take around 0.64%. Input material: PBMCs or T cells enriched from blood (not recorded which). V gene TRBV13 combines with J gene TRBJ2-7, with 9 bases aligning to TRBD1. The source is a woman aged 18-30 years who had recovered from COVID-19. The CDR3 protein is CASSSRVSGTGFHEQYF. The CDR3 coding sequence is TGTGCCAGCAGCTCCAGGGTGTCCGGGACAGGGTTCCACGAGCAGTACTTC.